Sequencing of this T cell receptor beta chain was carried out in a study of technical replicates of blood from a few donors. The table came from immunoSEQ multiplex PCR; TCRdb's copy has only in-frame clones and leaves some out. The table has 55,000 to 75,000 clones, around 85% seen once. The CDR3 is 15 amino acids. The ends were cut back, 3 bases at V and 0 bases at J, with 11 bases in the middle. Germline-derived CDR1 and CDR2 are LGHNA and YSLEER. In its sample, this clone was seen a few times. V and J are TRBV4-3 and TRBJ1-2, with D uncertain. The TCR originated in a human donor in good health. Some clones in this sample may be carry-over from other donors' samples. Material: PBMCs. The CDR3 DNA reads TGCGCCAGCAGCCAGGGCCGGATACCTAACTATGGCTACACCTTC. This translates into CASSQGRIPNYGYTF.